The 20 T cell receptor beta chains in this list originate from one sample, sequenced in a study of cytomegalovirus exposure and HLA in healthy donors (dated by TCRdb to about 2017). Libraries came from the immunoSEQ multiplex PCR assay. TCRdb holds this immuneACCESS table with in-frame rearrangements only. Some clones are missing; in checked studies, unresolved V genes explain under half, and the rest has no known cause. The sample contains roughly 120,000 clones, around 88% of them found a single time. About 1.8% of the sample comes from the top ten. What was sequenced was PBMCs. The receptors shown here come from a man aged 18 to 35 in good health and CMV-seronegative.

This clone showed up just once. J is TRBJ1-1 and V is TRBV6-5; D call uncertain. Germline CDR1 and CDR2: MNHEY and SVGAGI. This CDR3 is 13 amino acids long. V was clipped by 1 base and J by 8 bases, with 11 bases between them. CDR3 DNA: TGTGCCAGCAGTTACTTACCGGGGAAAGAAGCTTTCTTT. Its protein is CASSYLPGKEAFF.

This clone was observed once. This rearrangement joins TRBV7-9 to TRBJ1-3; possible D gene TRBD1, 5 bases. The CDR3 totals 17 residues. The V and J ends lost 4 bases and 0 bases respectively, with 16 bases between them. Germline assignment: CDR1 SEHNR and CDR2 FQNEAQ (reference sequence). The CDR3 nucleotides are TGTGCCAGCAGCTCCCGGACCGGGGGAATCTCTGGAAACACCATATATTTT. Protein: CASSSRTGGISGNTIYF.

V is TRBV13 and J is TRBJ1-2; TRBD1 agrees at 11 bases. The CDR3 consists of 14 residues. The junction had 5 bases not matched to a gene; V was cut back by 5 bases and J by 6 bases. Germline V lookup: CDR1 PRHDT, CDR2 FYEKMQ (reference sequence). The CDR3 spells CASSRDRGYHGYTF. In nucleotides, the CDR3 is TGTGCCAGCAGCCGGGACAGGGGGTATCATGGCTACACCTTC. Using reference TRBV13 and TRBJ1-2 for the parts outside the CDR3, the full variable domain is AAGVIQSPRHLIKEKRETATLKCYPIPRHDTVYWYQQGPGQDPQFLISFYEKMQSDKGSIPDRFSAQQFSDYHSELNMSSLELGDSALYFCASSRDRGYHGYTFGSGTRLTVV.

The chain is built from TRBV10-3 and TRBJ2-7; 9 bases match TRBD2. V was clipped by 2 bases and J by 6 bases; unmatched bases: 17. This CDR3 is 18 amino acids long. CDR1 and CDR2 (germline): ENHRY, SYGVKD. CDR3 nucleotide sequence: TGTGCCATCAGTGAGGAGTCGCTAGCGGGAACACCCTACTTCGAGCAGTACTTC. This gives the protein CAISEESLAGTPYFEQYF.

This chain links TRBV5-6 with TRBJ2-7, with D possibly being TRBD2 (6 bases). CDR1 is SGHDT and CDR2 is YYEEEE in the germline V gene. V was trimmed by 0 bases and J by 3 bases, leaving 22 bases between them. The CDR3 is made up of 18 amino acids. This CDR3 is CASSLAGRREYSGYEQYF. For the CDR3, the DNA is TGTGCCAGCAGCTTGGCGGGGCGGAGGGAGTATTCTGGCTACGAGCAGTACTTC.

The genes are TRBV10-3 and TRBJ2-1, with 7 bases fitting TRBD1. V lost 3 bases, J lost 4 bases, and 9 bases stayed unmatched. Germline V gene sequence: CDR1 ENHRY, CDR2 SYGVKD. The CDR3 runs 16 residues. CDR3 coding DNA: TGTGCCATCAGTGAAACCGGGACAGACGATTACAATGAGCAGTTCTTC. It is translated as CAISETGTDDYNEQFF.

The chain combines TRBV5-1 with TRBJ2-3, with D maybe TRBD2 (5 bases). In germline, CDR1 is SGHRS, CDR2 YFSETQ. V was clipped by 7 bases and J by 1 base, with 16 bases between them. The CDR3 contains 15 residues. The CDR3 here is CASCRGWGGTDTQYF. The CDR3 bases are TGCGCCAGCTGTCGAGGGTGGGGAGGCACAGATACGCAGTATTTT.

The chain couples TRBV11-3 to TRBJ1-2, with D hard to call. V shed 3 bases and J shed 3 bases, with 14 bases lying between them. Germline values: CDR1 SGHNT, CDR2 YENEEA. The CDR3 consists of 15 residues. The CDR3 DNA reads as TGTGCCAGCAGCTTCCGAACTGGAGAAGACTATGGCTACACCTTC. It encodes CASSFRTGEDYGYTF.

The genes are TRBV6-5 and TRBJ2-7; tentative D call: TRBD2 (5 bases). V lost 7 bases and J lost 5, with 18 bases in between. CDR3 length: 14 amino acids. Germline V gene data show CDR1 as MNHEY and CDR2 as SVGAGI. In DNA form, the CDR3 reads TGTGCCAGCACTTCCGGACGGCGTAGCGACGAGCAGTACTTC. Its protein is CASTSGRRSDEQYF.

The chain joins TRBV19 to TRBJ1-2; 7 bases map to TRBD1. Looked up from germline, CDR1 is LNHDA and CDR2 is SQIVND (reference sequence). CDR3 length: 13 residues. The junction had 7 bases not matched to a gene; V was cut back by 8 bases and J by 4 bases. DNA for the CDR3: TGTGCCAGTGGCGACGGGACAGCCTATGGCTACACCTTC. This translates into CASGDGTAYGYTF.

This chain links TRBV5-4 with TRBJ1-1; TRBD1 is a possible D gene (5 bases). The germline V gene encodes CDR1 SGHNT and CDR2 YYREEE (reference sequence). With 1 base removed from V and 8 bases from J, the gap between germline ends came to 12 bases. This CDR3 is built from 13 residues. The DNA for the CDR3 is TGTGCCAGCAGCTTGAGCGACAGCCGGGAAGCTTTCTTT. It yields the protein CASSLSDSREAFF.

The chain has TRBV7-9 and TRBJ1-2, with D tentatively TRBD1 (6 bases). CDR3 size: 16 residues. Looked up from germline, CDR1 is SEHNR and CDR2 is FQNEAQ (reference sequence). V lost 7 bases and J lost 7, with 25 bases in between. Here the CDR3 reads CASTPAGEGLLFGYTF. CDR3 coding DNA: TGTGCCAGCACCCCTGCAGGGGAGGGTCTACTTTTTGGCTACACCTTC.

This chain connects TRBV5-6 to TRBJ1-1; perhaps TRBD1 as D (5 bases). Per the germline V gene, CDR1 is SGHDT and CDR2 is YYEEEE. This CDR3 has 14 residues. V gave up 6 bases and J gave up 1 base, with 13 bases separating them. CDR3 region: CASNQRQRNTEAFF. Written as DNA, the CDR3 is TGTGCCAGCAATCAAAGACAGAGGAACACTGAAGCTTTCTTT.

The chain has TRBV4-1 and TRBJ2-1, with a possible D match to TRBD2 (6 bases). Trimming removed 2 bases from V and 5 bases from J, with 13 bases in between. Germline V gene sequence: CDR1 MGHRA, CDR2 YSYEKL. The CDR3 sequence is 15 residues long. The CDR3 sequence is CASSQPRTKNNEQFF. DNA of the CDR3: TGCGCCAGCAGCCAACCCCGGACTAAGAACAATGAGCAGTTCTTC.

This chain links TRBV28 with TRBJ2-7, with TRBD1 as a possible D gene (5 bases). V was pared by 3 bases and J by 3 bases, with 9 bases between. Germline loops: CDR1 MDHEN, CDR2 SYDVKM. This CDR3 spans 13 amino acids. This chain's CDR3 is CASSFSGNYEQYF. The CDR3 bases are TGTGCCAGCAGTTTTTCAGGGAACTACGAGCAGTACTTC.

This clone was observed a handful of times. The chain carries TRBV4-3 and TRBJ1-3; tentative D call: TRBD1 (6 bases). With 2 bases removed from V and 4 bases from J, the gap between germline ends came to 15 bases. The CDR3 is 16 amino acids. CDR1 is LGHNA and CDR2 is YSLEER in the germline V gene. The CDR3 DNA follows: TGCGCCAGCAGCCAACTTGTCTCAGGGGCAGGAAACACCATATATTTT. This codes for CASSQLVSGAGNTIYF.

The chain uses TRBV11-3 and TRBJ2-1; TRBD1 matches at 8 bases. The CDR3 spans 19 residues. Germline trimming cut 5 bases from V and 1 base from J; bases unmatched to any gene: 16. CDR1 and CDR2 (germline): SGHNT, YENEEA. CDR3 region: CASSPRQGALSRSYNEQFF. CDR3 coding DNA: TGTGCCAGCAGCCCTCGGCAGGGGGCGCTTTCTCGATCCTACAATGAGCAGTTCTTC.

This chain connects TRBV10-3 to TRBJ1-2; 8 positions match TRBD1. V lost 6 bases, J lost 1 base, and 4 bases stayed unmatched. The CDR3 runs 14 residues. Germline assignment: CDR1 ENHRY and CDR2 SYGVKD. DNA for the CDR3: TGTGCCATCAGCACGGGACAGGATAACTATGGCTACACCTTC. It codes for CAISTGQDNYGYTF.

The chain is built from TRBV5-6 and TRBJ2-5; 7 nucleotides agree with TRBD2. The CDR3 consists of 15 residues. Germline V lookup: CDR1 SGHDT, CDR2 YYEEEE. J gave up 7 bases and V 4 bases, and 13 bases lay outside the gene matches. The CDR3 DNA follows: TGTGCCAGCAGCACCACACTGGGAGGGTTTGGGACCCAGTACTTC. This sequence encodes CASSTTLGGFGTQYF.

A single count supports this clone. The chain combines TRBV11-2 with TRBJ1-1, with 11 positions matching TRBD1. CDR1 SGHAT and CDR2 FQNNGV come from the germline V gene. V gave up 4 bases and J gave up 11 bases; unmatched junction bases: 9. The CDR3 sequence is 14 residues long. CDR3 DNA sequence: TGTGCCAGCAGCTCTACTGGGACAGGGGGAGTGGCTTTCTTT. Translated: CASSSTGTGGVAFF.